There are a few counts of the clone carrying this TCR beta chain. Its target is not known. Amplified regions were TCR beta CDR3 sequences from RNA transcripts. The study used the HTBI primer set for a first-round RT-PCR of the TCR CDR3. Each CDR3 protein gets one entry after TCRdb re-called the multiplex PCR reads with MiXCR. The table lists 400,000 to 550,000 distinct CDR3 sequences, roughly a quarter of them singletons, with around 11% in the top ten. These data belong to a study of T cells in Graves' hyperthyroidism and ophthalmopathy. Study conclusions and caveats: Ophthalmopathy got predicted by the model a median 6.5 months before its onset.

Germline V gene sequence: CDR1 MGHRA, CDR2 YSYEKL. This CDR3 has 16 residues. With 5 bases removed from V and 3 bases from J, the gap between germline ends came to 16 bases. The chain recombines TRBV4-1 with TRBJ2-2, with D perhaps TRBD2 (7 bases). The specimen sequenced was blood. This sequence was found in a woman aged 25-40 years with Graves' ophthalmopathy. In DNA form, the CDR3 reads TGCGCCAGCAGCGTTCCTAGGGGGGGACACACCGGGGAGCTGTTTTTT. It specifies CASSVPRGGHTGELFF.